Below, 26 T cell receptor beta chains from the same sample are listed, as sequenced in a study of T-cell reconstitution after alpha-beta-depleted transplantation in children. Researchers prepared the TCRbeta library using unique molecular identifiers, the study reports. TCRdb ran MiXCR on the PCR reads and lists one entry per CDR3 protein. Of around 960,000 distinct CDR3 sequences in the sample, about 31% are singletons; the top ten hold over 25%. Sequences were derived from PBMCs, mostly from graft donor cells, sampled 360 days after TCRalphabeta/CD19-depleted stem cell transplant. The receptors here all came from a boy younger than two who had a stem cell transplant for SCID, so the T cells may come from the graft donor.

The chain is built from TRBV4-1 and TRBJ2-1; D is unresolved. This CDR3 is built from 13 residues. The V gene lost 3 bases and the J gene lost 4 bases, with 7 bases spanning the gap. Germline lookup yields CDR1 MGHRA and CDR2 YSYEKL. The CDR3 bases are TGCGCCAGCAGCCACCACGCGTACAATGAGCAGTTCTTC. Translating it yields CASSHHAYNEQFF.

CDR3 amino acids: CASSLTGAPNEQYF. CDR3 sequence (DNA): TGTGCCAGCAGCTTGACAGGGGCCCCCAACGAGCAGTACTTC. The gene calls are TRBV7-2 and TRBJ2-7; 8 bases are shared with TRBD1. The CDR3 covers 14 residues. Germline CDR1 is SGHTA and CDR2 is FQGNSA. J was trimmed by 5 bases and V by 3 bases; bases with no gene match: 6.

V and J are TRBV20-1 and TRBJ2-1, with D perhaps given as TRBD1 or TRBD2 (7 bases each). This CDR3 contains 14 residues. V gave up 3 bases and J gave up 4 bases, with 13 bases separating them. CDR1 and CDR2 from the germline V gene are DFQATT and SNEGSKA (reference sequence). The CDR3 here is CSASTGEGYNEQFF. The CDR3 coding sequence is TGCAGTGCTAGCACAGGGGAGGGTTACAATGAGCAGTTCTTC.

The genes are TRBV10-1 and TRBJ2-1; D is ambiguous. CDR1 WNHNN and CDR2 SYGVQD come from the germline V gene (reference sequence). The V gene lost 6 bases and the J gene lost 2 bases, with 14 bases spanning the gap. The CDR3 has 15 residues. This CDR3 is CASSSQRYAYNEQFF. As DNA, the CDR3 is TGCGCCAGCAGCTCACAGCGATACGCCTACAATGAGCAGTTCTTC.

This clonotype was picked up a small number of times. The V gene is TRBV12-3 or TRBV12-4, the J gene TRBJ2-2; D not certain. This CDR3 is 17 amino acids long. The germline V and J ends were trimmed by 7 bases and 2 bases, with 20 bases remaining between them. CDR3 loop: CASNPGPHTGNTGELFF. Here the CDR3 DNA reads TGTGCCAGCAATCCTGGGCCCCACACTGGAAACACCGGGGAGCTGTTTTTT.

This clonotype was detected ten times or more. V usage is TRBV20-1 and J usage is TRBJ2-2; no clear D. The germline CDR1 and CDR2 sequences are DFQATT and SNEGSKA (reference sequence). CDR3 length equals 11 residues. V dropped 1 base and J dropped 8 bases, with 5 bases sitting between them. The CDR3 sequence: CSARGSGELFF. CDR3 coding DNA: TGCAGTGCTAGAGGGTCTGGGGAGCTGTTTTTT.

This clonotype was seen at least ten times. The rearrangement joins TRBV13 to TRBJ2-3; D is ambiguous. CDR1 and CDR2 from the germline V gene are PRHDT and FYEKMQ (reference sequence). The V gene lost 0 bases and the J gene lost 4 bases, with 5 bases spanning the gap. The CDR3 sequence is 13 residues long. CDR3 nucleotides: TGTGCCAGCAGCTTAGGCGTCTCAGATACGCAGTATTTT. Amino acids: CASSLGVSDTQYF.

This chain connects TRBV11-2 to TRBJ1-1; weak D call: TRBD1 (6 bases). Germline values: CDR1 SGHAT, CDR2 FQNNGV. CDR3 length equals 13 residues. V was clipped by 1 base and J by 11 bases, with 14 bases between them. The CDR3 is CASSLGRGTGAFF. CDR3 in DNA: TGTGCCAGCAGCTTAGGGAGGGGGACGGGGGCTTTCTTT.

This clonotype was recorded a few times. The chain couples TRBV7-3 to TRBJ2-2; 11 nucleotides agree with TRBD2. CDR1 and CDR2 from the germline V gene are SGHTA and FQGTGA. The CDR3 totals 21 residues. Trimming took 1 base from V and 3 from J; bases not matched to a gene: 16. The DNA for the CDR3 is TGTGCCAGCAGCTTAAAGTTCCGCGGCAGTAGCGGGGGGGCACACACCGGGGAGCTGTTTTTT. This codes for CASSLKFRGSSGGAHTGELFF.

A few counts support this clonotype. The chain has TRBV7-2 and TRBJ2-7; 9 bases line up with TRBD1. The CDR3 totals 16 residues. Trimming cost V 5 bases and J 3 bases; bases outside gene matches: 11. Germline CDR1 is SGHTA and CDR2 is FQGNSA. The CDR3 DNA is TGTGCCAGCAGCCCGGGGCGGAGGACAGGGGTCTACGAGCAGTACTTC. Translated, it gives CASSPGRRTGVYEQYF.

This clonotype has just a few counts. The genes are TRBV5-5 and TRBJ2-4, with a possible D match to TRBD1 (6 bases). CDR1 and CDR2 from the germline V gene are SGHKS and YYEKEE (reference sequence). The CDR3 has 16 residues. V was pared by 0 bases and J by 1 base, with 11 bases between. CDR3 region: CASSLAARGAKNIQYF. The CDR3, as DNA: TGTGCCAGCAGCTTGGCGGCCAGGGGTGCCAAAAACATTCAGTACTTC.

This clonotype was found once. The chain links TRBV5-5 to TRBJ2-1; D remains unclear. V gave up 1 base and J gave up 6 bases, with 23 bases separating them. CDR3 length equals 18 residues. Germline assignment: CDR1 SGHKS and CDR2 YYEKEE (reference sequence). The CDR3 region has the DNA TGTGCCAGCAGCTTGAGCACGGTGACCGCTTCTTCTCTCAATGAGCAGTTCTTC. Protein: CASSLSTVTASSLNEQFF. Using reference TRBV5-5 and TRBJ2-1 for the parts outside the CDR3, the full variable domain is DAGVTQSPTHLIKTRGQQVTLRCSPISGHKSVSWYQQVLGQGPQFIFQYYEKEERGRGNFPDRFSARQFPNYSSELNVNALLLGDSALYLCASSLSTVTASSLNEQFFGPGTRLTVL.

This rearrangement joins TRBV5-6 to TRBJ1-1, with D possibly TRBD1 on 5 matching bases. The length of the CDR3 is 15 residues. V lost 3 bases and J 0 bases, leaving 12 bases between the germline ends. Per the germline V gene, CDR1 is SGHDT and CDR2 is YYEEEE. The CDR3 region is CASSSEGTLNTEAFF. The CDR3 coding sequence is TGTGCCAGCAGCTCCGAGGGGACCCTGAACACTGAAGCTTTCTTT.

This clonotype was counted a few times. The rearrangement joins TRBV4-2 to TRBJ2-7; tentatively, D is TRBD2 (6 bases). The V end was cut by 0 bases, the J end by 4 bases, with 16 bases between. CDR1 and CDR2 (germline): LGHNA, YNFKEQ. This CDR3 contains 16 residues. The CDR3 sequence: CASSQDRGLAKYEQYF. The CDR3 DNA is TGTGCCAGCAGCCAAGATCGAGGCCTAGCGAAGTACGAGCAGTACTTC.

This clonotype has more than one count but fewer than ten. The rearrangement links TRBV20-1 to TRBJ2-1, with 13 positions matching TRBD2. Germline V gene data show CDR1 as DFQATT and CDR2 as SNEGSKA (reference sequence). The CDR3 is made up of 16 amino acids. The ends lost 5 bases at V and 7 bases at J; junction bases unmatched: 11. The CDR3 reads CSAYPGLAGSTNEQFF. The CDR3 DNA follows: TGCAGTGCTTACCCGGGACTAGCGGGGTCTACTAATGAGCAGTTCTTC.

This chain joins TRBV12-3 or TRBV12-4 and TRBJ2-1; 9 bases agree with TRBD1. The CDR3 consists of 18 residues. The J segment lost 10 bases and the V segment lost 2 bases, leaving 18 bases of the junction unmatched. As DNA, the CDR3 is TGTGCCAGCAGTTTATCGTTAGGTGGAGGGACAGGGTGGCGCGAGCAGTTCTTC. Translation gives CASSLSLGGGTGWREQFF.

This rearrangement joins TRBV6-5 to TRBJ2-1; D gene ambiguous. Germline CDR1 reads MNHEY; CDR2 reads SVGAGI. This CDR3 has 14 residues. Between the trimmed V and J ends, which lost 2 bases and 4 bases, there was a span of 9 bases. The CDR3 region is CASSYRHPYNEQFF. The CDR3 region has the DNA TGTGCCAGCAGTTACCGGCACCCGTACAATGAGCAGTTCTTC.

As regards this clonotype: This could be a read error, since a much larger clone is one nucleotide away. The DNA of the CDR3 is TGTGCCAGCAGTTTCGCCTATGGCTACACCTTC. Encoded protein: CASSFAYGYTF. This chain links TRBV28 with TRBJ1-2; D gene uncertain. The germline CDR1 and CDR2 sequences are MDHEN and SYDVKM. This CDR3 comprises 11 residues. V lost 3 bases and J lost 4, with 3 bases in between.

This chain's CDR3 is CASSQRPGQGSPSPYEQYF. CDR3 coding DNA: TGTGCCAGCAGCCAACGGCCGGGACAGGGATCCCCTAGTCCGTACGAGCAGTACTTC. V usage is TRBV12-3 or TRBV12-4 and J usage is TRBJ2-7; 9 bases agree with TRBD1. The CDR3 runs 19 residues. The trim removed 6 bases at V and 4 bases at J, leaving 22 bases unmatched.

This clonotype was seen only a few times. CDR3: CSAVRDTTQYF. In DNA form, the CDR3 reads TGCAGTGCTGTCCGGGACACTACGCAGTATTTT. The rearrangement joins TRBV20-1 to TRBJ2-3; D might be TRBD1 (6 bases). The CDR3 sequence is 11 residues long. Between the trimmed V and J ends, which lost 5 bases and 8 bases, there was a span of 11 bases. From germline, CDR1 is DFQATT and CDR2 SNEGSKA (reference sequence).

As regards this clonotype: Germline and junction disagree at one end, which may indicate a read error. V is TRBV20-1 and J is TRBJ2-1; the match to TRBD2 covers 9 bases. Germline CDR1 reads DFQATT; CDR2 reads SNEGSKA (reference sequence). The CDR3 length is 15 residues. CDR3 protein: CCASTASGGNNEQFF. The CDR3 bases are TGCTGTGCAAGTACGGCCAGCGGGGGGAACAATGAGCAGTTCTTC.

This clonotype was counted only a few times. The chain links TRBV4-1 to TRBJ2-5, with TRBD2 as a possible D gene (5 bases). This CDR3 contains 15 residues. The V end was cut by 1 base, the J end by 5 bases, with 14 bases between. Germline CDR1 and CDR2: MGHRA and YSYEKL. In DNA form, the CDR3 reads TGCGCCAGCAGCCAAGTGGAGGTATCGCGGGAGACCCAGTACTTC. Its translation: CASSQVEVSRETQYF.

Worth noting for this clonotype: The CDR3 does not end in the conserved phenylalanine or tryptophan, so this is likely a read error. V usage is TRBV20-1 and J usage is TRBJ2-1, with D perhaps matching TRBD2 (7 bases). Trimming stripped 3 bases from V and 0 bases from J, with 12 bases between. The CDR3 is 15 residues long. CDR1 and CDR2 (germline): DFQATT, SNEGSKA (reference sequence). DNA for the CDR3: TGCAGTGCTAGCCGGGGGGCCAGCTCCTACAATGAGCAGTTCTGC. It specifies CSASRGASSYNEQFC.

The chain couples TRBV12-3 or TRBV12-4 to TRBJ2-2; D unclear. The CDR3 has 11 amino acids. V lost 9 bases, J lost 6 bases, and 8 bases lay in between. CDR3 sequence (DNA): TGTGCCAGTCTAGGGCCCGGGGAGCTGTTTTTT. It encodes CASLGPGELFF.

This clonotype was recorded at least ten times. The chain has TRBV20-1 and TRBJ2-1; D is possibly TRBD2 (5 bases). Trimming pared 3 bases from V and 0 bases from J, leaving 6 bases between. The CDR3 totals 13 residues. The V gene's germline CDR1 is DFQATT and CDR2 SNEGSKA (reference sequence). CDR3 sequence reads: CSASRGSYNEQFF. The CDR3 nucleotides are TGCAGTGCTAGCCGGGGCTCCTACAATGAGCAGTTCTTC.

This clonotype was picked up a small number of times. This chain uses TRBV6-1 with TRBJ1-5; D not resolved. The CDR3 is 16 residues long. Germline-derived CDR1 and CDR2 are MNHNS and SASEGT. V lost 5 bases to trimming and J lost 6 bases, with 20 bases between them. The DNA of the CDR3 is TGTGCCAGCAGTCAAAGGGAGGGCCTGGTTTTTCAGCCCCAGCATTTT. Its protein is CASSQREGLVFQPQHF.